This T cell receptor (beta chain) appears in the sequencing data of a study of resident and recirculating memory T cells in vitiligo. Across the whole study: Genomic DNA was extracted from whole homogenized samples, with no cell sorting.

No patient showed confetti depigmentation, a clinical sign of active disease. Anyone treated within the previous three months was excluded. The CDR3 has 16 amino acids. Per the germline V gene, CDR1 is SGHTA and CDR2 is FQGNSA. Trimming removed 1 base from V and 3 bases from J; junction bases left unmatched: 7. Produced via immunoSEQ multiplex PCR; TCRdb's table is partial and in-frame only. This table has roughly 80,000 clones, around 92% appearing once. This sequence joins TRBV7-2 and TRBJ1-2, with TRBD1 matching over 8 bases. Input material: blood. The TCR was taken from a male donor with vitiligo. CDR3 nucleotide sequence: TGTGCCAGCAGCTTAGGGACAGGGTCCCTGTACTATGGCTACACCTTC. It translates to CASSLGTGSLYYGYTF.